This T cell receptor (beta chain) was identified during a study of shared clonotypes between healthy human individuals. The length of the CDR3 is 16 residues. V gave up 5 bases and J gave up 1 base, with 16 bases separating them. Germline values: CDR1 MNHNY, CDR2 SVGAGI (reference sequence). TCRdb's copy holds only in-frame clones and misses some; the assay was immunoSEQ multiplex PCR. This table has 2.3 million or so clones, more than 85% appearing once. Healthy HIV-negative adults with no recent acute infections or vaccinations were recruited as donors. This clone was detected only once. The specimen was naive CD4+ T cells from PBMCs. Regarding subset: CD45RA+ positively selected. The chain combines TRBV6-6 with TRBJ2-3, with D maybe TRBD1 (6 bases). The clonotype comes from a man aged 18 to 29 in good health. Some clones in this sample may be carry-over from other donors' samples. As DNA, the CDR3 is TGTGCCAGCAGTAAAAAAATGGGACAACGCACAGATACGCAGTATTTT. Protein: CASSKKMGQRTDTQYF.